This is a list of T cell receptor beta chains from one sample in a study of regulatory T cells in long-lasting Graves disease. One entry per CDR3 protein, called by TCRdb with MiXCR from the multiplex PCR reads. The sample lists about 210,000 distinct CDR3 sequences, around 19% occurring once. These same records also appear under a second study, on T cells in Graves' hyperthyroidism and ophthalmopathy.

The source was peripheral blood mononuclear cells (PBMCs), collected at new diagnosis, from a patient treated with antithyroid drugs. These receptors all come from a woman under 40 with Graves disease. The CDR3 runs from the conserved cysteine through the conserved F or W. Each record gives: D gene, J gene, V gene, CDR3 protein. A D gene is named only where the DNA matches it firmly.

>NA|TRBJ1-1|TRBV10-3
CAISVDQWGTEAFF
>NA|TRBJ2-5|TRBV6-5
CASSYGTEETQYF
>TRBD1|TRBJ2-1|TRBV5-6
CASSLGTGNNEQFF
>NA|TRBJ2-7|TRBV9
CASSATATPNYEQYF
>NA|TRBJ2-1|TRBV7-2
CASSLTAAVHNEQFF
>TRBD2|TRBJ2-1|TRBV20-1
CSARDRTRYKEVQFF
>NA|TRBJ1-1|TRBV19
CASTTRANTEAFF
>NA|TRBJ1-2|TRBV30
CAWSVMLGAKGYTF
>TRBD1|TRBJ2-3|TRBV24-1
CATGKTGAQLSTDTQYF
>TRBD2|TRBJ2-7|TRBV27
CASSAASGGPYEQYF
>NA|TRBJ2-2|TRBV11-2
CASSLGYRGTGELFF
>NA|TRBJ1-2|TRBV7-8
CASSLVGDGYTF
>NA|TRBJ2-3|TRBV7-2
CASSLGRVTGARLSYHTDTQYF
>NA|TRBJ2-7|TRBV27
CASSLLGYGSYEQYF
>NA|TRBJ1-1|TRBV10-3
CAIRRGQNTEAFF
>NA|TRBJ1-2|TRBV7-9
CASSPRNGPLHGYTF
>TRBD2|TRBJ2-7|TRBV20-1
CSATHTSGISYEQYF
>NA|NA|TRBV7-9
CASSQDTPTGYNKQFF
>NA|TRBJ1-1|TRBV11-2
CASRGLAENTEAFF
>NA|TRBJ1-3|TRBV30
CAWSASEDTIYF
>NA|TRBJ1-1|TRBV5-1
CASSLGGASNTEAFF
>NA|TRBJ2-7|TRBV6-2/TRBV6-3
CASSYHSSGYEQYF
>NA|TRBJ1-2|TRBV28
CASSFPTTFEWDNYSYTF
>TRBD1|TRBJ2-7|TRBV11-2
CASSRTGGRYEQYF
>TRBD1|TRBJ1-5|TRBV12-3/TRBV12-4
CASSVGTASNQPQHF
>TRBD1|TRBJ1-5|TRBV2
CASSMTGQSNQPQHF